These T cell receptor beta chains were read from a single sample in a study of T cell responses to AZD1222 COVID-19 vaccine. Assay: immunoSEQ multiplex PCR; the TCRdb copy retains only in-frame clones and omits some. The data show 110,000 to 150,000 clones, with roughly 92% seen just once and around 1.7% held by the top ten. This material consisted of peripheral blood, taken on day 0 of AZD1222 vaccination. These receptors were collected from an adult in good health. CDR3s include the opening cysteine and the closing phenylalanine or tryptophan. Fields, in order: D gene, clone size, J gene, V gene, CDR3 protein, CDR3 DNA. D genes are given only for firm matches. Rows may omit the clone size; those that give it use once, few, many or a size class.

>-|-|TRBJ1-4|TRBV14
CASSPRTRIVLEKLFF
TGTGCCAGCAGCCCGCGTACTCGTATAGTTTTGGAAAAACTGTTTTTT
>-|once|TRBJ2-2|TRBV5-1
CASSQGQNTGELFF
TGCGCCAGCAGCCAGGGACAGAACACCGGGGAGCTGTTTTTT
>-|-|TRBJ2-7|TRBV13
CASKGSAYEQYF
TGTGCCAGCAAAGGCAGTGCCTACGAGCAGTACTTC
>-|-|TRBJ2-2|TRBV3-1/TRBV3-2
CASSPTNTGELFF
TGTGCCAGCAGCCCTACGAACACCGGGGAGCTGTTTTTT
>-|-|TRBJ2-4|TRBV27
CASSTLEKNIQYF
TGTGCCAGCAGTACCCTAGAAAAAAACATTCAGTACTTC
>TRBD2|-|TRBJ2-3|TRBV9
CASSVEPASGSGGQYF
TGTGCCAGCAGCGTAGAACCGGCCAGCGGGAGTGGGGGGCAGTATTTT
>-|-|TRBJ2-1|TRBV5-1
CASSFVRSSYNEQFF
TGCGCCAGCAGCTTTGTCAGGAGCTCCTACAATGAGCAGTTCTTC
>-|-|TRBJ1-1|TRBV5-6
CASSLLGRKGNTEAFF
TGTGCCAGCAGCTTATTGGGTCGGAAGGGGAACACTGAAGCTTTCTTT
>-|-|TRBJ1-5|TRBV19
CASSMWGAGFNQPQHF
TGTGCCAGTAGTATGTGGGGGGCAGGCTTCAATCAGCCCCAGCATTTT
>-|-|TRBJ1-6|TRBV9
CASSAGTRINNSPLHF
TGTGCCAGCAGCGCCGGGACAAGAATAAATAATTCACCCCTCCACTTT
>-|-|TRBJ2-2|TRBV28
CASKNSGNTGELFF
TGTGCCAGCAAAAATAGCGGGAACACCGGGGAGCTGTTTTTT
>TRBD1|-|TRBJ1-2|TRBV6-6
CASSSNGQGGNYGYTF
TGTGCCAGCAGTTCCAATGGACAGGGGGGGAACTATGGCTACACCTTC
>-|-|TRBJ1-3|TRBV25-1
CASSDPSRGRVSGNTIYF
TGTGCCAGCAGTGACCCCTCCAGGGGCAGGGTCTCTGGAAACACCATATATTTT
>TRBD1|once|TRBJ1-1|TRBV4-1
CASSQGYRGRNTEAFF
TGCGCCAGCAGCCAAGGATACAGGGGCCGGAACACTGAAGCTTTCTTT
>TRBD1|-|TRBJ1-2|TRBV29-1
CSVAQGQDYGYTF
TGCAGCGTTGCACAGGGGCAGGACTATGGCTACACCTTC
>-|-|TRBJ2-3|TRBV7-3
CASSFRSRSDTQYF
TGTGCCAGCAGCTTCCGCTCCAGGTCAGATACGCAGTATTTT
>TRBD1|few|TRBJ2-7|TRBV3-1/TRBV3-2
CASSQRAGGYEQYF
TGTGCCAGCAGCCAAAGGGCAGGGGGATACGAGCAGTACTTC
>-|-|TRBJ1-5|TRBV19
CASSERFDQPQHF
TGTGCCAGTAGTGAACGGTTTGACCAGCCCCAGCATTTT
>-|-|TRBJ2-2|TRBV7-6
CASSLLGGRDTGELFF
TGTGCCAGCAGCTTATTAGGTGGGAGAGACACCGGGGAGCTGTTTTTT
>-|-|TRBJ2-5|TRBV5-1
CASSFTLGTLLTEETQYF
TGCGCCAGCAGCTTTACCCTCGGGACCCTTTTAACTGAAGAGACCCAGTACTTC
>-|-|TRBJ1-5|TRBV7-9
CASSPPGSNQPQHF
TGTGCCAGCAGCCCACCGGGAAGCAATCAGCCCCAGCATTTT
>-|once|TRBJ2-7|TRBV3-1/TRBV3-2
CASSRGLILGSYEQYF
TGTGCCAGCAGCCGCGGACTCATTCTCGGCAGCTACGAGCAGTACTTC
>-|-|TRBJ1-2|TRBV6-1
CASSEQEGYGYTF
TGTGCCAGCAGTGAACAGGAGGGGTATGGCTACACCTTC
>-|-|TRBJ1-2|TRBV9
CASSVDPRSPPYGYTF
TGTGCCAGCAGCGTAGACCCCCGGTCCCCTCCCTATGGCTACACCTTC